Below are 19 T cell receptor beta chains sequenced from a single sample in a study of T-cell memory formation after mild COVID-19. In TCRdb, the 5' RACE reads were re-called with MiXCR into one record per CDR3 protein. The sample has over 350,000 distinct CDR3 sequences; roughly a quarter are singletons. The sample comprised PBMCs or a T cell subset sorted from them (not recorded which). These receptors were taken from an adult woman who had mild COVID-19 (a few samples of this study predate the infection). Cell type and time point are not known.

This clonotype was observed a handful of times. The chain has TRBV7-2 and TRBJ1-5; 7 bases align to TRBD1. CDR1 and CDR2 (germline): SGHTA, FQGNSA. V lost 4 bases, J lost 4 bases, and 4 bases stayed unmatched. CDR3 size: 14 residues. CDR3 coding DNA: TGTGCCAGCAGCTCACGACAGGGAAATCAGCCCCAGCATTTT. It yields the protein CASSSRQGNQPQHF.

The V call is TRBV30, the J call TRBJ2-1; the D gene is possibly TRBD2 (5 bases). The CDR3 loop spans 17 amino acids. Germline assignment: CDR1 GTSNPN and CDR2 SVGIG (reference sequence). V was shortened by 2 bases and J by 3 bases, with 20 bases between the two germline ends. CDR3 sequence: CAWSPSPHQWYYNEQFF. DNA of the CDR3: TGTGCCTGGAGTCCTAGCCCTCATCAGTGGTACTACAATGAGCAGTTCTTC. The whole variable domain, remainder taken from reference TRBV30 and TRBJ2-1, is SQTIHQWPATLVQPVGSPLSLECTVEGTSNPNLYWYRQAAGRGLQLLFYSVGIGQISSEVPQNLSASRPQDRQFILSSKKLLLSDSGFYLCAWSPSPHQWYYNEQFFGPGTRLTVL.

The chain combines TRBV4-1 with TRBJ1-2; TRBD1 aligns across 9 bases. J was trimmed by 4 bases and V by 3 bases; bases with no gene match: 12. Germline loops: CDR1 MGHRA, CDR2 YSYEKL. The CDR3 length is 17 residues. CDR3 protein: CASSHRDREEGPYGYTF. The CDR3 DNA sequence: TGCGCCAGCAGCCACCGGGACAGGGAGGAGGGACCCTATGGCTACACCTTC.

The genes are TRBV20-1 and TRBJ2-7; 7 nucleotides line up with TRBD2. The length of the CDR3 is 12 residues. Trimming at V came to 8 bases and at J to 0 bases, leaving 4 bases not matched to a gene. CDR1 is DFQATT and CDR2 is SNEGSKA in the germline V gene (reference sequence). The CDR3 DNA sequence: TGCAGTCCAACTAGCGACTCCTACGAGCAGTACTTC. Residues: CSPTSDSYEQYF.

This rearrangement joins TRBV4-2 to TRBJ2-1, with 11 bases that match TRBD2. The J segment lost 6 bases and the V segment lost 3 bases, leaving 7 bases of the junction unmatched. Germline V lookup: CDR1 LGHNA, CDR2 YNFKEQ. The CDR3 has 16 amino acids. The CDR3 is CASSHPLAGGPNEQFF. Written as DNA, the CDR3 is TGTGCCAGCAGCCATCCCCTAGCGGGGGGCCCCAATGAGCAGTTCTTC.

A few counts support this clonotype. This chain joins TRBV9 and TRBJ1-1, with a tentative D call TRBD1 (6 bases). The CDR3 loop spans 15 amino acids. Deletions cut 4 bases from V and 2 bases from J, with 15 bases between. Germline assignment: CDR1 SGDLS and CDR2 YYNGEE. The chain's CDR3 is CASSPRGGVNTEAFF. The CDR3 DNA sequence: TGTGCCAGCAGCCCCAGAGGGGGAGTTAACACTGAAGCTTTCTTT.

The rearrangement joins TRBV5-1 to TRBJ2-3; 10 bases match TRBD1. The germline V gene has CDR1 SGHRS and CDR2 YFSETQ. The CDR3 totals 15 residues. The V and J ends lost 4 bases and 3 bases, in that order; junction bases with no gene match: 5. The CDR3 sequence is CASSILDRGTDTQYF. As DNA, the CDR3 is TGCGCCAGCAGCATCTTGGACAGGGGGACAGATACGCAGTATTTT.

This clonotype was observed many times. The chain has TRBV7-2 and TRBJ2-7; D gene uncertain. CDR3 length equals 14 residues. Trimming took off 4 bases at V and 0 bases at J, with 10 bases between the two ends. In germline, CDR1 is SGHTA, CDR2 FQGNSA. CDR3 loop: CASSSPPGSYEQYF. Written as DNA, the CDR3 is TGTGCCAGCAGCTCCCCCCCAGGCTCCTACGAGCAGTACTTC.

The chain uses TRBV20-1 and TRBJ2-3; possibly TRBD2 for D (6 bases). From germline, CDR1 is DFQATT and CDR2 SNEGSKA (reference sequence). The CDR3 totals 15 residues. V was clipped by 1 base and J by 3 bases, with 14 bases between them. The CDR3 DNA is TGCAGTGCTAGAGCCCCTATCGGGAGAACAGATACGCAGTATTTT. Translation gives CSARAPIGRTDTQYF.

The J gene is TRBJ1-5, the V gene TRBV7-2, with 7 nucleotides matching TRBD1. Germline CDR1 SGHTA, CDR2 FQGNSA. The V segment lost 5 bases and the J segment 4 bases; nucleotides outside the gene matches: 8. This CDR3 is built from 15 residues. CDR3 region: CASSLDRVGNQPQHF. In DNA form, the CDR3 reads TGTGCCAGCAGCCTTGACAGGGTAGGGAATCAGCCCCAGCATTTT.

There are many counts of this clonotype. DNA for the CDR3: TGTGCCAGCAGCTTAAGCGGGACAGGGCAATACGAGCAGTACTTC. Translated: CASSLSGTGQYEQYF. The gene calls are TRBV7-3 and TRBJ2-7; 9 bases are shared with TRBD1. Germline-derived CDR1 and CDR2 are SGHTA and FQGTGA. The junction had 5 bases not matched to a gene; V was cut back by 1 base and J by 4 bases. The CDR3 has 15 residues. The full variable domain, with the rest looked up from reference TRBV7-3 and TRBJ2-7, is GAGVSQTPSNKVTEKGKYVELRCDPISGHTALYWYRQSLGQGPEFLIYFQGTGAADDSGLPNDRFFAVRPEGSVSTLKIQRTERGDSAVYLCASSLSGTGQYEQYFGPGTRLTVT.

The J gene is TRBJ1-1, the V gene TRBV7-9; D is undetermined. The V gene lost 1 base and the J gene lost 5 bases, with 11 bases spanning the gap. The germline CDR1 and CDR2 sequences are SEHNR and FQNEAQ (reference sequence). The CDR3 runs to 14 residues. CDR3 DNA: TGTGCCAGCAGCTTAGTTGGGTCGGTGACTGAAGCTTTCTTT. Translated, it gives CASSLVGSVTEAFF.

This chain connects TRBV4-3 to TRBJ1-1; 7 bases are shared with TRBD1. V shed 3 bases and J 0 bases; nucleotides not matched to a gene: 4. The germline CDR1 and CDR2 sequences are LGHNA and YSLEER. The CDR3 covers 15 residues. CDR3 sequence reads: CASSQQGDMNTEAFF. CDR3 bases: TGCGCCAGCAGCCAGCAGGGGGATATGAACACTGAAGCTTTCTTT.

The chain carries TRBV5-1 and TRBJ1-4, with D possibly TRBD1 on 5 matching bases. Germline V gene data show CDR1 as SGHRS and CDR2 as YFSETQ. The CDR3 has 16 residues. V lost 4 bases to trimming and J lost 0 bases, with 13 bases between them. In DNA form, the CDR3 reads TGCGCCAGCAGCCGTGATGGGACCACAACTAATGAAAAACTGTTTTTT. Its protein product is CASSRDGTTTNEKLFF.

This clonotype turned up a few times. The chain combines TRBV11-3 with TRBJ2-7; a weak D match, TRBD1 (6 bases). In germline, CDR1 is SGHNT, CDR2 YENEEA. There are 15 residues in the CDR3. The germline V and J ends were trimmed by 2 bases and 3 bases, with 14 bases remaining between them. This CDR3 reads CASSLIKDSFYEQYF. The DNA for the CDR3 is TGTGCCAGCAGCTTAATAAAGGACAGCTTCTACGAGCAGTACTTC.

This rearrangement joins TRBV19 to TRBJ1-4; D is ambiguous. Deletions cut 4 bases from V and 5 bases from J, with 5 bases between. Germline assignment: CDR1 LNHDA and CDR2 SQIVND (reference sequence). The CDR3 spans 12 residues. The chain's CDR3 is CASSNYNEKLFF. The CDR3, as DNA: TGTGCCAGTAGTAACTACAATGAAAAACTGTTTTTT.

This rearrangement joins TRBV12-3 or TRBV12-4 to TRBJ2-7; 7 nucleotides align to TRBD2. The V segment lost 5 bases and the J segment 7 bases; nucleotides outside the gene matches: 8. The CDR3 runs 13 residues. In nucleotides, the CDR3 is TGTGCCAGCAGTAAGCAAACTAGCGTAGAGCAGTACTTC. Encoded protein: CASSKQTSVEQYF.

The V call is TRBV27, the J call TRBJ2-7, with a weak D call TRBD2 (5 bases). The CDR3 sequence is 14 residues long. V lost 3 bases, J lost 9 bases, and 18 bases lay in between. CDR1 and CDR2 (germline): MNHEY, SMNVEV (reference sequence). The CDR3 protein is CASSFSPGLPGQYF. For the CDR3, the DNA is TGTGCCAGCAGTTTTTCCCCCGGACTCCCGGGGCAGTACTTC.

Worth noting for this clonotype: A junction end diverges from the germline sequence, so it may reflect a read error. The CDR3 bases are TGTGACAGCAGCCAAGGGGGGGCCGGGGAGCTGTTTTTT. This gives the protein CDSSQGGAGELFF. This chain connects TRBV12-3 or TRBV12-4 to TRBJ2-2, with D perhaps matching TRBD2 (7 bases). The CDR3 has 13 amino acids.